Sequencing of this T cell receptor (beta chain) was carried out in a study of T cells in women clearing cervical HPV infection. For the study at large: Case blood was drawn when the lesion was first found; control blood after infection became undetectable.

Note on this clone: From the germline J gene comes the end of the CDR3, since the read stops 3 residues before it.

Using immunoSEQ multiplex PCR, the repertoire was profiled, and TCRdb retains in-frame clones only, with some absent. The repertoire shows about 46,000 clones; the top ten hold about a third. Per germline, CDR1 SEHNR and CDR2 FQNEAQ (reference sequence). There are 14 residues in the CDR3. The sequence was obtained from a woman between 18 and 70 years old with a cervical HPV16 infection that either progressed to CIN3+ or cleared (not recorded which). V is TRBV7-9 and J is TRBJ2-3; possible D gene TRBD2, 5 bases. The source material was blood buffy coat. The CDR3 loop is CASSLRAGSGTQYF. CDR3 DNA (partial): TGTGCCAGCAGCTTAAGGGCCGGTTCGGGGACG.